In this sample, the clone carrying this T cell receptor beta chain turned up many times. Its matching antigen is unknown. CDR1 is SGDLS and CDR2 is YYNGEE in the germline V gene. This CDR3 is 15 amino acids long. Trimming removed 0 bases from V and 4 bases from J, with 10 bases in between. The sample originates from a study of CD8 T cells in ankylosing spondylitis. The study's findings and limits: In reactive arthritis synovial fluid and blood, some motif variants had been reported before. The clones that were linked to disease were reported to be significantly enriched in matched synovial fluid samples from ankylosing spondylitis patients. For ankylosing spondylitis blood, a TCR beta motif of 7 or 8 highly homologous variants appeared characteristic.

As the method for making TCR beta libraries, quantitative 5'-RACE with molecular barcodes was used. A single record per CDR3 protein comes from TCRdb applying MiXCR to the 5' RACE reads. The sample contains under 250,000 distinct CDR3 sequences, 5.5% to 7.5% of which appear only once. Material for sequencing was blood, either unsorted or a sorted T cell fraction (not recorded which). This TCR came from a male donor with ankylosing spondylitis. The chain couples TRBV9 to TRBJ2-2; D is undetermined. Written as DNA, the CDR3 is TGTGCCAGCAGCGTAGGTGCAGGTTCCACCGGGGAGCTGTTTTTT. It specifies CASSVGAGSTGELFF. Full variable domain (rest looked up from reference TRBV9 and TRBJ2-2): DSGVTQTPKHLITATGQRVTLRCSPRSGDLSVYWYQQSLDQGLQFLIQYYNGEERAKGNILERFSAQQFPDLHSELNLSSLELGDSALYFCASSVGAGSTGELFFGEGSRLTVL.